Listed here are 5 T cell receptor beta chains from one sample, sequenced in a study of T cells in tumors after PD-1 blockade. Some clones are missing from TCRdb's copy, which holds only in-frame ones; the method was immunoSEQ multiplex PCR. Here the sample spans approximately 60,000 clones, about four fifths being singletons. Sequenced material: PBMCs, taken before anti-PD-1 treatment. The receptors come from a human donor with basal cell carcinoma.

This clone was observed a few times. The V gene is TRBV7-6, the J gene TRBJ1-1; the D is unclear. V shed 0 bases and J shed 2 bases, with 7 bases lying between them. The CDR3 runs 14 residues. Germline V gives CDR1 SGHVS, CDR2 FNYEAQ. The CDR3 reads CASSLARGNTEAFF. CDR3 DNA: TGTGCCAGCAGCTTAGCCCGGGGAAACACTGAAGCTTTCTTT.

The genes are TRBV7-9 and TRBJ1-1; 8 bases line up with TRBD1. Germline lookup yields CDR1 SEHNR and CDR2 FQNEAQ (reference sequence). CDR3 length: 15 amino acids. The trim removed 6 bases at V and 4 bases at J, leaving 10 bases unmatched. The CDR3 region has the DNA TGTGCCAGCAGGTCAGACAGGGGAGTCTCCACTGAAGCTTTCTTT. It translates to CASRSDRGVSTEAFF.

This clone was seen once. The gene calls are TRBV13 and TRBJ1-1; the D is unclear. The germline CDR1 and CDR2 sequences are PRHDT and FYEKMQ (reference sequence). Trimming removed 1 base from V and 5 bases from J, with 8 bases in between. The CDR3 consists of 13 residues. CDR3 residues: CASSLDFQTEAFF. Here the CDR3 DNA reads TGTGCCAGCAGCTTAGATTTTCAGACTGAAGCTTTCTTT. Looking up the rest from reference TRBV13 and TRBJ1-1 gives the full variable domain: AAGVIQSPRHLIKEKRETATLKCYPIPRHDTVYWYQQGPGQDPQFLISFYEKMQSDKGSIPDRFSAQQFSDYHSELNMSSLELGDSALYFCASSLDFQTEAFFGQGTRLTVV.

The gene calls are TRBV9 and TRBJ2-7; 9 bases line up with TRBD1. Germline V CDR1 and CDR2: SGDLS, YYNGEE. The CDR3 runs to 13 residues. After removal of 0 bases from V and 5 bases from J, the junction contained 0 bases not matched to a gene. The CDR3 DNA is TGTGCCAGCAGCGTAGGACAGGGGGACGAGCAGTACTTC. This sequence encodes CASSVGQGDEQYF. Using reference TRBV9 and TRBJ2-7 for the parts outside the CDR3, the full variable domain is DSGVTQTPKHLITATGQRVTLRCSPRSGDLSVYWYQQSLDQGLQFLIQYYNGEERAKGNILERFSAQQFPDLHSELNLSSLELGDSALYFCASSVGQGDEQYFGPGTRLTVT.

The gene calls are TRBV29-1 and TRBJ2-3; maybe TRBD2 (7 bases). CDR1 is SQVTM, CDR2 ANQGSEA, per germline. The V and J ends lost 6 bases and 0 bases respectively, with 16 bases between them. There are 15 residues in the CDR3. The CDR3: CSVKGGLASTDTQYF. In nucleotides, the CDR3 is TGCAGCGTCAAGGGGGGGCTGGCGAGCACAGATACGCAGTATTTT.